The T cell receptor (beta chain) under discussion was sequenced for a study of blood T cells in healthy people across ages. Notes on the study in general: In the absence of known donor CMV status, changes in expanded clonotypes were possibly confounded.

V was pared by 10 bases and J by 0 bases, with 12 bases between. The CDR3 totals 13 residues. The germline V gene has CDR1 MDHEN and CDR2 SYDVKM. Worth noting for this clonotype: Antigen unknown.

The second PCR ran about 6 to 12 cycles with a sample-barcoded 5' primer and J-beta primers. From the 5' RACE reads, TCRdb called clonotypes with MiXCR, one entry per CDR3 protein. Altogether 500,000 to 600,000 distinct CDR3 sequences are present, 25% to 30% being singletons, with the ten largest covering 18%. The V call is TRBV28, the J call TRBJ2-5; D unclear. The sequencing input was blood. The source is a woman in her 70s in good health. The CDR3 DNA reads TGTGCCACCCACCGAGAGGACCAAGAGACCCAGTACTTC. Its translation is CATHREDQETQYF.